These T cell receptor beta chains were read from a single sample in a study of T-cell memory formation after mild COVID-19. TCRdb analysed the 5' RACE reads with MiXCR anew, one entry per CDR3 protein. Of 300,000 to 400,000 distinct CDR3 sequences in the sample, roughly 15% were seen once. The material sequenced was PBMCs or a T cell subset sorted from them (not recorded which). The receptors were gathered from a man younger than 35 who had mild COVID-19 (a few samples of this study predate the infection). Cell type and time point are not known. CDR3s include the opening cysteine and the closing phenylalanine or tryptophan. Each record gives: clone size, D gene, V gene, J gene, CDR3 DNA, CDR3 protein. A D gene is named only where the DNA matches it firmly. A row's size may be missing; if present it is once, few, many or a size class.

>-|-|TRBV5-5|TRBJ1-5
TGTGCCAGCAGCTTGAAGACAGGAATCAATCAGCCCCAGCATTTT
CASSLKTGINQPQHF
>-|-|TRBV2|TRBJ2-7
TGTGCCAGCAGTGACCCCGCGGGGAGGTACGAGCAGTACTTC
CASSDPAGRYEQYF
>many|-|TRBV11-2|TRBJ2-7
TGTGCCAGCAGCTCCTCAGAAAAACCATACGAGCAGTACTTC
CASSSSEKPYEQYF
>many|-|TRBV15|TRBJ1-5
TGTGCCACCAGCCCACAGGGACAGCCCCAGCATTTT
CATSPQGQPQHF
>-|TRBD1|TRBV7-9|TRBJ2-2
TGTGCCAGCAGCTTAGTGGACAGGGGAACCGGGGAGCTGTTTTTT
CASSLVDRGTGELFF
>many|-|TRBV11-2|TRBJ1-1
TGTGCCAGCAGCCCTGCCTGGGCTGAAGCTTTCTTT
CASSPAWAEAFF
>-|-|TRBV7-2|TRBJ1-5
TGTGCCAGCAGCTTACATGGGGACAATCAGCCCCAGCATTTT
CASSLHGDNQPQHF
>many|-|TRBV29-1|TRBJ2-3
TGCAGCGTTGGCCGTCGCACAGATACGCAGTATTTT
CSVGRRTDTQYF
>few|TRBD1|TRBV5-1|TRBJ1-1
TGCGCCAGCAGCCAGGGACAGGGGGCGAACACTGAAGCTTTCTTT
CASSQGQGANTEAFF
>-|-|TRBV7-2|TRBJ2-2
TGTGCCAGCAGCTTAGTCTTGGGAGGCACCGGGGAGCTGTTTTTT
CASSLVLGGTGELFF
>-|-|TRBV4-3|TRBJ1-2
TGCGCCAGCAGCCAAGAGGTCAGGGGAAGGGGGGACTATGGCTACACCTTC
CASSQEVRGRGDYGYTF
>few|TRBD1|TRBV3-1|TRBJ2-5
TGTGCCAGCAGGCTGGCGCCGACAGGGACCGAGACCCAGTACTTC
CASRLAPTGTETQYF
>many|-|TRBV6-1|TRBJ2-3
TGTGCCAGCAGTGAAGCGCTAGGGGACGATACGCAGTATTTT
CASSEALGDDTQYF
>few|-|TRBV27|TRBJ1-1
TGTGCCAGCACTCTCGTTGCGGGAAAGTACACTGAAGCTTTCTTT
CASTLVAGKYTEAFF
>few|TRBD1|TRBV18|TRBJ1-5
TGTGCCAGCTCAGCGGGACAGGGGGATCAGCCCCAGCATTTT
CASSAGQGDQPQHF
>few|TRBD2|TRBV9|TRBJ2-1
TGTGCCAGCAGCGTAGGGGGTAGCGGGGAGCAGTTCTTC
CASSVGGSGEQFF
>-|-|TRBV30|TRBJ1-5
TGTGCCTGGAGTGTACACTCGGGTCAGCCCCAGCATTTT
CAWSVHSGQPQHF
>few|-|TRBV5-1|TRBJ1-1
TGCGCCAGCAGCTCGGAAACAGGGAACACTGAAGCTTTCTTT
CASSSETGNTEAFF
>few|-|TRBV4-1|TRBJ2-1
TGCGCCAGCAGCCAGTCGGGCAGCGCCAATGAGCAGTTCTTC
CASSQSGSANEQFF
>-|TRBD2|TRBV5-1|TRBJ2-3
TGCGCCAGCAGCTTGGGGGGCGGGGGTTTCACAGATACGCAGTATTTT
CASSLGGGGFTDTQYF
>few|-|TRBV25-1|TRBJ2-3
TGTGCCAGCAAGGGAGACCGGGCCGTGGATACGCAGTATTTT
CASKGDRAVDTQYF
>-|-|TRBV4-3|TRBJ1-6
TGCGCCAGCAGCCAAGATGGAGGGAATAATTCACCCCTCCACTTT
CASSQDGGNNSPLHF